The 10 T cell receptor beta chains below were found in one sample sequenced in a study of blood T cell repertoires in COVID-19. This table comes from immunoSEQ multiplex PCR, and its TCRdb copy is limited to in-frame clones, with some not included. Among approximately 300,000 clones listed, roughly 90% were seen once. Sequenced: peripheral blood. These receptors were collected from a man aged 18-30 years who had recovered from COVID-19.

The chain joins TRBV10-3 to TRBJ2-7; the D gene is possibly TRBD2 (5 bases). The CDR3 is 16 amino acids. CDR1 and CDR2 from the germline V gene are ENHRY and SYGVKD. The ends were cut back, 0 bases at V and 4 bases at J, with 16 bases in the middle. CDR3 amino acids: CAISESGPNGVYEQYF. The CDR3 DNA is TGTGCCATCAGTGAGTCAGGCCCCAACGGGGTATACGAGCAGTACTTC.

The chain joins TRBV10-2 to TRBJ2-2; TRBD1 agrees at 7 bases. J was trimmed by 4 bases and V by 4 bases; bases with no gene match: 6. This CDR3 has 15 amino acids. From germline, CDR1 is WSHSY and CDR2 SAAADI. The chain's CDR3 is CASSARDSSTGELFF. The CDR3, as DNA: TGCGCCAGCAGTGCCCGGGACAGCAGCACCGGGGAGCTGTTTTTT.

This chain uses TRBV19 with TRBJ2-2; 10 bases map to TRBD1. Trimming removed 4 bases from V and 5 bases from J; junction bases left unmatched: 13. CDR3 length: 18 amino acids. Germline CDR1 is LNHDA and CDR2 is SQIVND (reference sequence). CDR3 region: CASSKNSRQGAGTGELFF. CDR3 in DNA: TGTGCCAGTAGTAAAAACTCTCGACAGGGGGCTGGTACCGGGGAGCTGTTTTTT.

This clone was seen just once. The chain joins TRBV10-2 to TRBJ2-1; D gene uncertain. The CDR3 length is 14 residues. Germline V gene sequence: CDR1 WSHSY, CDR2 SAAADI. Trimming pared 5 bases from V and 10 bases from J, leaving 18 bases between. CDR3 DNA: TGCGCCAGCAGTCAAATCCTCCGAGAATTCGAGCAGTTCTTC. The encoded protein is CASSQILREFEQFF.

The chain uses TRBV23-1 and TRBJ2-1; TRBD2 matches 10 bases. TRBV23-1 carries the ORF label, with uncertain function. The CDR3 runs to 13 residues. V gave up 10 bases and J gave up 7 bases; unmatched junction bases: 7. CDR3 DNA sequence: TGCGCCAATCTAGCGGGAGTAGGGAATGAGCAGTTCTTC. Its protein product is CANLAGVGNEQFF.

The rearrangement links TRBV28 to TRBJ2-7; 7 bases match TRBD2. CDR1 and CDR2 (germline): MDHEN, SYDVKM. J gave up 3 bases and V 4 bases, and 9 bases lay outside the gene matches. The CDR3 spans 15 residues. The CDR3 nucleotides are TGTGCCAGCAGTTCGCCGGGAGGAAACGTCTACGAGCAGTACTTC. Residues: CASSSPGGNVYEQYF.

In nucleotides, the CDR3 is TGCGCCAGCAGCTTGGAACAGGGGGCGTGGGGCACTGAAGCTTTCTTT. Amino acid sequence: CASSLEQGAWGTEAFF. The chain carries TRBV5-1 and TRBJ1-1, with 9 bases lining up with TRBD1. The CDR3 is 16 residues long. CDR1 and CDR2 from the germline V gene are SGHRS and YFSETQ. The J segment lost 4 bases and the V segment lost 0 bases, leaving 7 bases of the junction unmatched.

The rearrangement uses TRBV3-1 (or the pseudogene TRBV3-2) and TRBJ2-3; TRBD2 aligns across 11 bases. With V trimmed by 0 bases and J by 2 bases, 4 bases remained unmatched. The germline V gene has CDR1 LGHDT and CDR2 YNNKEL (reference sequence). This CDR3 has 17 amino acids. CDR3 amino acids: CASSQDTSGGITDTQYF. The CDR3 coding sequence is TGTGCCAGCAGCCAAGATACTAGCGGGGGTATCACAGATACGCAGTATTTT.

The chain links TRBV15 to TRBJ1-1; maybe TRBD1 (5 bases). This CDR3 has 13 residues. The germline CDR1 and CDR2 sequences are LNHNV and YYDKDF (reference sequence). V was cut by 4 bases and J by 4 bases, with 10 bases left in between. CDR3 sequence: CATSTGGSTEAFF. As DNA, the CDR3 is TGTGCCACCAGCACCGGGGGGTCCACTGAAGCTTTCTTT. Combining the CDR3 with reference TRBV15 and TRBJ1-1 gives the whole variable domain DAMVIQNPRYQVTQFGKPVTLSCSQTLNHNVMYWYQQKSSQAPKLLFHYYDKDFNNEADTPDNFQSRRPNTSFCFLDIRSPGLGDTAMYLCATSTGGSTEAFFGQGTRLTVV.

V gene TRBV19 combines with J gene TRBJ1-2, with TRBD1 as a possible D gene (5 bases). CDR1 is LNHDA and CDR2 is SQIVND in the germline V gene (reference sequence). This CDR3 comprises 13 residues. V lost 4 bases, J lost 3 bases, and 9 bases lay in between. In nucleotides, the CDR3 is TGTGCCAGTAGTAACGACAGAGACTATGGCTACACCTTC. Translation gives CASSNDRDYGYTF.